Sequencing of this TCR beta chain was carried out in a study of T-cell reconstitution after alpha-beta-depleted transplantation in children. Construction of the TCRbeta library involved unique molecular identifiers. TCRdb itself ran the PCR reads through MiXCR, one entry per CDR3 protein. The sample has roughly 500,000 distinct CDR3 sequences, 30% to 35% seen once. V lost 6 bases to trimming and J lost 0 bases, with 14 bases between them. This CDR3 spans 15 amino acids. Sequencing was performed on PBMCs from the stem cell graft donor, taken from the stem cell graft. The chain is built from TRBV12-3 or TRBV12-4 and TRBJ1-2; maybe TRBD1 (6 bases). The receptor comes from a human donor who donated a stem cell graft to a child with aplastic anemia. The CDR3 bases are TGTGCCAGCAGACCTGGGGGCCAGGCTAACTATGGCTACACCTTC. Translating it yields CASRPGGQANYGYTF.